The clone carrying this T cell receptor beta chain was found once. The antigen is not known. These data are taken from a study of STAT3 mutations in large granular lymphocyte leukemia. The wider study: Around two fifths of treated T-LGLL patients showed hematologic response to immunosuppression.

The CDR3 consists of 13 residues. Trimming took off 8 bases at V and 3 bases at J, with 11 bases between the two ends. CDR1 is MNHNS and CDR2 is SASEGT in the germline V gene. Study-wide findings and caveats: TCR clonotype switching after therapy occurred in about 35% of the 18 patients. At least one immunodominant TCR beta clonotype appeared in every T-cell large granular lymphocyte leukemia patient.

Generated by immunoSEQ multiplex PCR, the TCRdb table keeps only in-frame clones and is missing some. Among fewer than 6,000 clones listed, roughly 88% were seen once. The genes are TRBV6-1 and TRBJ1-5, with D hard to call. The clonotype comes from a human donor with T large granular lymphocyte leukemia. Some clones in this sample may be carry-over from other donors' samples. Sequenced material: PBMCs. CDR3 loop: CASQDGYNQPQHF. In nucleotides, the CDR3 is TGTGCCAGCCAAGACGGATACAATCAGCCCCAGCATTTT.